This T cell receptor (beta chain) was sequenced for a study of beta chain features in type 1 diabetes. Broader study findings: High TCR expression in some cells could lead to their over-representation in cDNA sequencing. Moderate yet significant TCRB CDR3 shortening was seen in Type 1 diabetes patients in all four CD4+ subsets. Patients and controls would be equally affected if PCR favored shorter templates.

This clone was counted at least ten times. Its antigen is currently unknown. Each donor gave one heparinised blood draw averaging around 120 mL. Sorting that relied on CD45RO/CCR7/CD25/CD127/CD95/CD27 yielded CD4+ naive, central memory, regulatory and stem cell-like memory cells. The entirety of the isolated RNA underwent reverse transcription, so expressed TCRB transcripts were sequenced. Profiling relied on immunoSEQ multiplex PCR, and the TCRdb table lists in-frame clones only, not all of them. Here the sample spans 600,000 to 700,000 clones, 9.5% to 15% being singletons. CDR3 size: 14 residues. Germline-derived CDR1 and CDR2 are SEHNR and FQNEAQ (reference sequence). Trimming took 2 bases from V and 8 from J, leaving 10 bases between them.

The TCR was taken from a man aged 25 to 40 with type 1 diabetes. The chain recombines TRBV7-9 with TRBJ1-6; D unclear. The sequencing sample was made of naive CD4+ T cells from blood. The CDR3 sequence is CASSLRQEDSPLHF. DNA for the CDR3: TGTGCCAGCAGCTTACGGCAGGAAGATTCACCCCTCCACTTT.